This record covers a single T cell receptor beta chain. This entry comes from a study of blood T cell repertoires in COVID-19. Trimming took 0 bases from V and 0 from J; bases not matched to a gene: 5. Germline V lookup: CDR1 SGHRS, CDR2 YFSETQ. The length of the CDR3 is 17 residues. Some clones are missing from TCRdb's copy, which holds only in-frame ones; the method was immunoSEQ multiplex PCR. The data contain 35,000 to 50,000 clones, 82% of them singletons. The sequencing input was peripheral blood. This sequence joins TRBV5-1 and TRBJ2-2, with 7 bases aligning to TRBD1. The sequence was obtained from a woman in her seventies with acute or convalescent COVID-19. In nucleotides, the CDR3 is TGCGCCAGCAGCTTGGCCCCGGGACAGACGAACACCGGGGAGCTGTTTTTT. This translates into CASSLAPGQTNTGELFF.